This TCR beta chain was sequenced for a study of early T cells in non-severe SARS-CoV-2 infection. Study-level points and caveats: VDJdb matching favored anti-spike CD8 responses, missing private and CD4 specificities.

Researchers attached unique molecular identifiers to individual cDNA molecules. TCRdb fed the 5' RACE reads into MiXCR, producing one record per CDR3 protein. The sample carries about 22,000 distinct CDR3 sequences, 5% recorded once. This clonotype appeared many times. Its specificity is not known. The sequenced material came from whole blood. This TCR came from an adult who was a healthcare worker with PCR-confirmed SARS-CoV-2 infection or an uninfected control (not recorded which).

CDR3 region: CASSRDQTGYTF. The DNA for the CDR3 is TGCGCCAGCAGCCGAGATCAGACGGGCTACACCTTC. V usage is TRBV4-3 and J usage is TRBJ1-2; D remains ambiguous. V was clipped by 4 bases and J by 8 bases, with 11 bases between them. Germline V gives CDR1 LGHNA, CDR2 YSLEER. The CDR3 consists of 12 residues.